The 30 T cell receptor beta chains below come from one sample, sequenced in a study of a mutant IDH1 vaccine in newly diagnosed glioma. Time point in this sample: week 5, during vaccination. Mutant IDH1 20-mer peptide, at 300 ug, made up each vaccine dose, with topical imiquimod. The antigens these receptors bind are not known. Clones were read by immunoSEQ multiplex PCR, and TCRdb kept only the in-frame ones, dropping some. The table shows around 40,000 clones, with around 81% occurring only once. The source material was PBMCs, sampled from a glioma patient whose treatment included an IDH1 peptide vaccine. The receptor source for this set is a man aged 45-60 years with glioma.

The rearrangement uses TRBV27 and TRBJ1-1; D call uncertain. Per the germline V gene, CDR1 is MNHEY and CDR2 is SMNVEV (reference sequence). V was shortened by 5 bases and J by 6 bases, with 22 bases between the two germline ends. The CDR3 is made up of 16 amino acids. DNA for the CDR3: TGTGCCAGCAGTGAGCCTCGCCGGCTCGCTAGGTCTGAAGCTTTCTTT. Encoded protein: CASSEPRRLARSEAFF.

The rearrangement links TRBV19 to TRBJ2-1; D is uncertain. The V end was cut by 0 bases, the J end by 10 bases, with 7 bases between. Looked up from germline, CDR1 is LNHDA and CDR2 is SQIVND (reference sequence). The CDR3 contains 12 residues. The CDR3 nucleotides are TGTGCCAGTAGTATAGATTCGAGGGAGCAGTTCTTC. It is translated as CASSIDSREQFF.

This clone is a singleton in its sample. J is TRBJ2-3 and V is TRBV19; 12 bases fit TRBD2. The CDR3 runs 15 residues. Germline-derived CDR1 and CDR2 are LNHDA and SQIVND (reference sequence). V gave up 4 bases and J gave up 1 base; unmatched junction bases: 0. This CDR3 reads CASSRTSGGTDTQYF. The CDR3, as DNA: TGTGCCAGTAGTAGGACTAGCGGGGGCACAGATACGCAGTATTTT.

The chain links TRBV4-1 to TRBJ1-2; possible D gene TRBD1, 6 bases. This CDR3 region has 15 residues. Trimming removed 0 bases from V and 3 bases from J, with 11 bases in between. Germline V CDR1 and CDR2: MGHRA, YSYEKL. DNA for the CDR3: TGCGCCAGCAGCCAAGACAGGGGAAGCGACTATGGCTACACCTTC. Residues: CASSQDRGSDYGYTF.

This clone was seen only a few times. The chain joins TRBV18 to TRBJ2-3; D call uncertain. Deletions cut 5 bases from V and 4 bases from J, with 4 bases between. Germline CDR1 and CDR2: KGHSH and LQKENI. CDR3 length: 11 residues. This chain's CDR3 is CASSVSDTQYF. Here the CDR3 DNA reads TGTGCCAGCTCAGTTTCAGATACGCAGTATTTT.

This chain uses TRBV5-6 with TRBJ1-6, with D unclear. V gave up 6 bases and J gave up 0 bases, with 13 bases separating them. The CDR3 sequence is 16 residues long. The germline V gene encodes CDR1 SGHDT and CDR2 YYEEEE. For the CDR3, the DNA is TGTGCCAGCACCCCGATGGGGAGCTCCTATAATTCACCCCTCCACTTT. Protein product: CASTPMGSSYNSPLHF.

For the CDR3, the DNA is TGTGCCAGCAGCGTAGGAGTTTTAACTAAAGAGACCCAGTACTTC. Its protein is CASSVGVLTKETQYF. This chain uses TRBV9 with TRBJ2-5; D gene unclear. The CDR3 contains 15 residues. Germline V gene data show CDR1 as SGDLS and CDR2 as YYNGEE. V lost 0 bases and J lost 3, with 12 bases in between.

This chain connects TRBV29-1 to TRBJ1-1; no definite D call. Germline V gene sequence: CDR1 SQVTM, CDR2 ANQGSEA. The CDR3 covers 13 residues. Trimming took off 1 base at V and 6 bases at J, with 12 bases between the two ends. CDR3 nucleotides: TGCAGCGTTGAAGGAGAGGGAGAGGCTGAAGCTTTCTTT. It encodes CSVEGEGEAEAFF.

The chain combines TRBV5-1 with TRBJ1-2; D possibly corresponds to TRBD1 (5 bases). The germline gives CDR1 SGHRS, CDR2 YFSETQ. The CDR3 is 12 residues long. V dropped 0 bases and J dropped 5 bases, with 5 bases sitting between them. Here the CDR3 reads CASSLEGYGYTF. CDR3 bases: TGCGCCAGCAGCTTGGAGGGGTATGGCTACACCTTC.

This chain joins TRBV7-9 and TRBJ2-2; D possibly corresponds to TRBD2 (5 bases). V was shortened by 1 base and J by 8 bases, with 5 bases between the two germline ends. Germline V CDR1 and CDR2: SEHNR, FQNEAQ (reference sequence). The CDR3 runs 12 residues. CDR3 sequence reads: CASSLGEGELFF. In nucleotides, the CDR3 is TGTGCCAGCAGCTTAGGGGAGGGGGAGCTGTTTTTT.

There are a few counts of this clone. The chain uses TRBV7-9 and TRBJ1-2; D ambiguous. Germline V gene lookup returns CDR1 SEHNR and CDR2 FQNEAQ (reference sequence). The CDR3 is made up of 13 amino acids. The V gene lost 2 bases and the J gene lost 2 bases, with 6 bases spanning the gap. DNA of the CDR3: TGTGCCAGCAGCTTACAGAAGAACTATGGCTACACCTTC. This sequence encodes CASSLQKNYGYTF.

The CDR3 nucleotides read TGTGCCAGCTCACCAAGGGCGGGAGACGAGCAGTACTTC. This gives the protein CASSPRAGDEQYF. J is TRBJ2-7 and V is TRBV18; 7 positions match TRBD2. The CDR3 sequence is 13 residues long. J lost 5 bases, V lost 2 bases, and 3 bases had no gene match. CDR1 and CDR2 (germline): KGHSH, LQKENI. Complete variable domain (other parts from reference TRBV18 and TRBJ2-7): NAGVMQNPRHLVRRRGQEARLRCSPMKGHSHVYWYRQLPEEGLKFMVYLQKENIIDESGMPKERFSAEFPKEGPSILRIQQVVRGDSAAYFCASSPRAGDEQYFGPGTRLTVT.

This chain links TRBV7-9 with TRBJ1-3; TRBD1 might be the D (5 bases). The germline V and J ends were trimmed by 5 bases and 3 bases, with 11 bases remaining between them. The CDR3 spans 14 residues. Germline V gene data show CDR1 as SEHNR and CDR2 as FQNEAQ (reference sequence). The CDR3 DNA is TGTGCCAGCAGCGCCAGGGTGTTTGGAAACACCATATATTTT. It codes for CASSARVFGNTIYF.

This sequence joins TRBV9 and TRBJ1-2; D remains ambiguous. CDR1 is SGDLS and CDR2 is YYNGEE in the germline V gene. Trimming stripped 2 bases from V and 6 bases from J, with 14 bases between. This CDR3 comprises 14 residues. DNA of the CDR3: TGTGCCAGCAGCGTCGGAACAGTCGGGGATGGCTACACCTTC. Protein sequence: CASSVGTVGDGYTF.

The chain couples TRBV5-1 to TRBJ1-2; maybe TRBD1 (5 bases). The V and J ends lost 0 bases and 0 bases respectively, with 12 bases between them. CDR1 is SGHRS and CDR2 is YFSETQ in the germline V gene. The CDR3 extends over 16 amino acids. The CDR3 sequence is CASSLEQVTSNYGYTF. The DNA for the CDR3 is TGCGCCAGCAGCTTGGAACAGGTGACCTCTAACTATGGCTACACCTTC.

This rearrangement joins TRBV2 to TRBJ2-3, with D hard to call. The CDR3 extends over 13 amino acids. CDR1 is SNHLY, CDR2 FYNNEI, per germline. V was pared by 4 bases and J by 4 bases, with 9 bases between. CDR3 loop: CASSGLMADTQYF. The CDR3 DNA is TGTGCCAGCAGTGGACTTATGGCAGATACGCAGTATTTT. The full variable domain, in which reference TRBV2 and TRBJ2-3 provide the parts outside the CDR3, is EPEVTQTPSHQVTQMGQEVILRCVPISNHLYFYWYRQILGQKVEFLVSFYNNEISEKSEIFDDQFSVERPDGSNFTLKIRSTKLEDSAMYFCASSGLMADTQYFGPGTRLTVL.

The chain links TRBV5-1 to TRBJ1-1, with D tentatively TRBD1 (6 bases). The CDR3 sequence is 15 residues long. Germline-derived CDR1 and CDR2 are SGHRS and YFSETQ. V lost 3 bases and J lost 0, with 12 bases in between. CDR3 nucleotide sequence: TGCGCCAGCAGCTCGGGGGCAGGGGTGAACACTGAAGCTTTCTTT. It encodes CASSSGAGVNTEAFF.

There are a few counts of this clone. V gene TRBV5-1 combines with J gene TRBJ2-7; the match to TRBD1 covers 12 bases. This CDR3 is built from 16 residues. Germline V lookup: CDR1 SGHRS, CDR2 YFSETQ. J gave up 4 bases and V 4 bases, and 9 bases lay outside the gene matches. CDR3 sequence (DNA): TGCGCCAGCAGCCTGGGGGGGACAGGGGGCCTTTACGAGCAGTACTTC. It codes for CASSLGGTGGLYEQYF. The entire variable domain, with the rest obtained from reference TRBV5-1 and TRBJ2-7, is as follows: KAGVTQTPRYLIKTRGQQVTLSCSPISGHRSVSWYQQTPGQGLQFLFEYFSETQRNKGNFPGRFSGRQFSNSRSEMNVSTLELGDSALYLCASSLGGTGGLYEQYFGPGTRLTVT.

The chain has TRBV28 and TRBJ2-7; D perhaps matches TRBD1 (5 bases). Germline CDR1 is MDHEN and CDR2 is SYDVKM. V lost 6 bases, J lost 7 bases, and 13 bases lay in between. This CDR3 is built from 12 residues. This CDR3 reads CASSFRVGEQYF. In nucleotides, the CDR3 is TGTGCCAGCAGCTTCAGGGTCGGAGAGCAGTACTTC.

The gene calls are TRBV7-9 and TRBJ1-2; TRBD1 might be the D (6 bases). Germline V lookup: CDR1 SEHNR, CDR2 FQNEAQ (reference sequence). This CDR3 has 15 amino acids. V was trimmed by 2 bases and J by 8 bases, leaving 18 bases between them. The CDR3 nucleotides are TGTGCCAGCAGCTTACTGGGACAAGATGCTTCGGGCTACACCTTC. It is translated as CASSLLGQDASGYTF.

The genes are TRBV6-5 and TRBJ2-7; possibly TRBD1 for D (5 bases). The V gene's germline CDR1 is MNHEY and CDR2 SVGAGI. The V gene lost 2 bases and the J gene lost 1 base, with 12 bases spanning the gap. The CDR3 length is 15 residues. CDR3 DNA: TGTGCCAGCAGTTACGGCAGGGTCCGATCCTACGAGCAGTACTTC. This gives the protein CASSYGRVRSYEQYF.

V and J are TRBV6-1 and TRBJ1-1; a weak D match, TRBD1 (5 bases). The V end lost 2 bases, the J end lost 1 base, and 11 bases lay between the germline ends. The germline CDR1 and CDR2 sequences are MNHNS and SASEGT. The CDR3 sequence is 15 residues long. CDR3 nucleotide sequence: TGTGCCAGCAGTGAAAGCTGGACAACGAACACTGAAGCTTTCTTT. Amino acid sequence: CASSESWTTNTEAFF.

The V call is TRBV4-1, the J call TRBJ2-3; D possibly matches TRBD1 or TRBD2 (5 bases each). Germline values: CDR1 MGHRA, CDR2 YSYEKL. This CDR3 comprises 17 residues. V lost 1 base, J lost 1 base, and 15 bases lay in between. CDR3 sequence (DNA): TGCGCCAGCAGCCAAGGTCGAACGGGGCCTCGCACAGATACGCAGTATTTT. This encodes CASSQGRTGPRTDTQYF.

The CDR3 is CASSQRGPQPQHF. In DNA form, the CDR3 reads TGCGCCAGCAGCCAGAGGGGCCCTCAGCCCCAGCATTTT. The genes are TRBV4-1 and TRBJ1-5; possible D gene TRBD1, 5 bases. V gave up 3 bases and J gave up 6 bases, with 9 bases separating them. The germline gives CDR1 MGHRA, CDR2 YSYEKL. The length of the CDR3 is 13 residues.

V is TRBV6-6 and J is TRBJ1-1, with D hard to call. Germline CDR1 reads MNHNY; CDR2 reads SVGAGI (reference sequence). The V gene lost 2 bases and the J gene lost 1 base, with 8 bases spanning the gap. This CDR3 is 14 amino acids long. CDR3 in amino acids: CASSYRRPNTEAFF. In DNA, the CDR3 is TGTGCCAGCAGTTACCGACGGCCGAACACTGAAGCTTTCTTT.

DNA for the CDR3: TGTGCCAGCAGTTCCGGGGACACTGAAGCTTTCTTT. Encoded protein: CASSSGDTEAFF. V gene TRBV6-6 combines with J gene TRBJ1-1; no definite D call. Trimming shortened V by 4 bases and J by 3 bases, and 6 bases separated the two germline ends. This CDR3 region has 12 residues. The germline V gene encodes CDR1 MNHNY and CDR2 SVGAGI (reference sequence).

In its sample, this clone was seen a few times. Other nucleotide sequences in the sample specify the same CDR3. The genes are TRBV5-1 and TRBJ2-1; perhaps TRBD2 as D (6 bases). This CDR3 comprises 14 residues. The germline gives CDR1 SGHRS, CDR2 YFSETQ. With 2 bases removed from V and 2 bases from J, the gap between germline ends came to 8 bases. CDR3 in amino acids: CASSFSGAYNEQFF. The DNA of the CDR3 is TGCGCCAGCAGCTTTTCGGGGGCCTACAATGAGCAGTTCTTC.

Concerning this clone itself: An end of the junction differs from the germline gene, which may be a read error. The J gene is TRBJ2-7, the V gene TRBV7-2; 7 bases are shared with TRBD1. The V gene's germline CDR1 is SGHTA and CDR2 FQGNSA. CDR3 size: 12 residues. In DNA, the CDR3 is TGTGCCAGCAGCTCCCCCTCCGGGACAGAGCATTTC. It translates to CASSSPSGTEHF.

The chain uses TRBV7-2 and TRBJ1-3; D gene unclear. CDR3 length: 15 residues. The V end was cut by 6 bases, the J end by 0 bases, with 12 bases between. The germline gives CDR1 SGHTA, CDR2 FQGNSA. The CDR3 bases are TGTGCCAGCAGTTTCACAGCTTTCTCTGGAAACACCATATATTTT. Translation: CASSFTAFSGNTIYF.

The chain links TRBV2 to TRBJ1-1, with unresolved D. The CDR3 spans 13 residues. CDR1 is SNHLY and CDR2 is FYNNEI in the germline V gene. The V end lost 1 base, the J end lost 2 bases, and 5 bases lay between the germline ends. CDR3 residues: CASSEDKNTEAFF. CDR3 bases: TGTGCCAGCAGTGAAGACAAAAACACTGAAGCTTTCTTT. The full variable domain, in which reference TRBV2 and TRBJ1-1 provide the parts outside the CDR3, is EPEVTQTPSHQVTQMGQEVILRCVPISNHLYFYWYRQILGQKVEFLVSFYNNEISEKSEIFDDQFSVERPDGSNFTLKIRSTKLEDSAMYFCASSEDKNTEAFFGQGTRLTVV.